The 18 T cell receptor beta chains in this list originate from one sample, sequenced in a study of shared clonotypes between healthy human individuals. The method was immunoSEQ multiplex PCR; TCRdb's version includes in-frame clones alone and lacks a portion of them. The sample includes roughly 1,600,000 clones, approximately 98.5% seen only once; the top ten take about 0.35%. The sample was naive CD4+ T cells sorted from blood. Sample subset: CD45RA+ positively selected. Receptor source: a man aged 25-45 years in good health.

This clone has a single count. The chain is built from TRBV11-2 and TRBJ2-3; no reliable D call. This CDR3 comprises 11 residues. Germline CDR1 and CDR2: SGHAT and FQNNGV. The V end lost 3 bases, the J end lost 5 bases, and 3 bases lay between the germline ends. CDR3 residues: CASSLLDTQYF. The CDR3 region has the DNA TGTGCCAGCAGCTTGTTAGATACGCAGTATTTT. Drawing the rest from reference TRBV11-2 and TRBJ2-3, the complete variable domain is EAGVAQSPRYKIIEKRQSVAFWCNPISGHATLYWYQQILGQGPKLLIQFQNNGVVDDSQLPKDRFSAERLKGVDSTLKIQPAKLEDSAVYLCASSLLDTQYFGPGTRLTVL.

Note on this clone: This same CDR3 is encoded by further DNA sequences in the sample. J is TRBJ2-7 and V is TRBV28; possibly TRBD1 for D (5 bases). Germline V CDR1 and CDR2: MDHEN, SYDVKM. The length of the CDR3 is 13 residues. V was clipped by 4 bases and J by 1 base, with 8 bases between them. This CDR3 is CASSSGQSYEQYF. CDR3 in DNA: TGTGCCAGCAGTTCAGGGCAATCCTACGAGCAGTACTTC.

V and J are TRBV6-1 and TRBJ1-4; D is unclear. The CDR3 totals 14 residues. CDR1 is MNHNS and CDR2 is SASEGT in the germline V gene. V gave up 6 bases and J gave up 8 bases, with 16 bases separating them. The CDR3, as DNA: TGTGCCAGCAGAACGACTATCCTGGAGGAAAAACTGTTTTTT. It encodes CASRTTILEEKLFF.

This clone was found once. This chain links TRBV15 with TRBJ2-5; TRBD1 matches 8 bases. The CDR3 extends over 16 amino acids. CDR1 is LNHNV and CDR2 is YYDKDF in the germline V gene (reference sequence). With V trimmed by 5 bases and J by 5 bases, 13 bases remained unmatched. CDR3 nucleotides: TGTGCCACCAGCGTGGAGGATAGGACAGGGAAGGAGACCCAGTACTTC. Its protein product is CATSVEDRTGKETQYF.

This sequence joins TRBV2 and TRBJ2-5, with 9 bases matching TRBD2. CDR3 length: 19 amino acids. With V trimmed by 5 bases and J by 0 bases, 16 bases remained unmatched. Germline CDR1 SNHLY, CDR2 FYNNEI. CDR3 in DNA: TGTGCCAGCAGTCCTGAGGGGGCCCGACTAGCGGTTTACCAAGAGACCCAGTACTTC. It yields the protein CASSPEGARLAVYQETQYF.

The J gene is TRBJ2-3, the V gene TRBV30, with D tentatively TRBD1 (6 bases). Between the trimmed V and J ends, which lost 4 bases and 1 base, there was a span of 15 bases. The CDR3 covers 15 residues. CDR1 is GTSNPN, CDR2 SVGIG, per germline (reference sequence). Here the CDR3 DNA reads TGTGCCTGGACCGAACAGGGAACCCGCACAGATACGCAGTATTTT. The encoded protein is CAWTEQGTRTDTQYF.

This clone was recorded only once. The chain recombines TRBV28 with TRBJ1-2, with 8 bases aligning to TRBD1. CDR3 length: 19 residues. Trimming cost V 2 bases and J 8 bases; bases outside gene matches: 22. From germline, CDR1 is MDHEN and CDR2 SYDVKM. DNA of the CDR3: TGTGCCAGCAGTTTAACCAGGGGGCGCGGGACCCTCCAAGGTGGCGGCTACACCTTC. Its protein product is CASSLTRGRGTLQGGGYTF.

V gene TRBV10-1 combines with J gene TRBJ2-3; D unresolved. CDR1 WNHNN and CDR2 SYGVQD come from the germline V gene (reference sequence). Trimming removed 4 bases at V and 3 bases at J, with 2 bases between. The CDR3 length is 11 residues. The CDR3 protein is CASSVTDTQYF. As DNA, the CDR3 is TGCGCCAGCAGTGTGACAGATACGCAGTATTTT.

This clone was detected only once. The same CDR3 also results from other DNA sequences found in this sample. The rearrangement joins TRBV5-1 to TRBJ2-7; TRBD2 agrees at 10 bases. There are 15 residues in the CDR3. Germline V gene sequence: CDR1 SGHRS, CDR2 YFSETQ. With 0 bases clipped from V and 4 bases from J, the junction kept 4 bases outside the gene matches. CDR3 sequence: CASSLVASGSYEQYF. CDR3 coding DNA: TGCGCCAGCAGCTTGGTCGCTAGCGGGAGTTACGAGCAGTACTTC.

The chain couples TRBV7-9 to TRBJ2-7; D uncertain. V was cut by 6 bases and J by 5 bases, with 17 bases left in between. The CDR3 is 14 residues long. Looked up from germline, CDR1 is SEHNR and CDR2 is FQNEAQ (reference sequence). DNA of the CDR3: TGTGCCAGCAGAAGCCTCAGGATGGGCGACGAGCAGTACTTC. Protein: CASRSLRMGDEQYF.

The V gene is TRBV15, the J gene TRBJ2-7; D possibly uses TRBD1 or TRBD2 (5 bases each). Germline CDR1 LNHNV, CDR2 YYDKDF (reference sequence). Trimming removed 1 base from V and 4 bases from J, with 26 bases in between. The CDR3 has 19 amino acids. The CDR3 DNA follows: TGTGCCACCAGCAGAGTACGAGGGGTCCAAGGGACGTCGGGATACGAGCAGTACTTC. Amino acids: CATSRVRGVQGTSGYEQYF.

This clone was detected only once. The gene calls are TRBV9 and TRBJ2-7; TRBD1 might be the D (5 bases). Germline CDR1 SGDLS, CDR2 YYNGEE. CDR3 length: 13 amino acids. Trimming pared 4 bases from V and 3 bases from J, leaving 11 bases between. CDR3 amino acids: CASSKTDSYEQYF. CDR3 coding DNA: TGTGCCAGCAGCAAGACCGACAGCTACGAGCAGTACTTC.

The rearrangement joins TRBV5-1 to TRBJ2-3; D not certain. This CDR3 has 15 residues. The V gene lost 2 bases and the J gene lost 3 bases, with 13 bases spanning the gap. Germline CDR1 SGHRS, CDR2 YFSETQ. CDR3: CASSLNPISTDTQYF. The CDR3 DNA reads as TGCGCCAGCAGCTTAAATCCAATCTCGACAGATACGCAGTATTTT.

This chain connects TRBV5-1 to TRBJ1-5, with a possible D match to TRBD1 (5 bases). CDR1 is SGHRS, CDR2 YFSETQ, per germline. The length of the CDR3 is 15 residues. Trimming shortened V by 0 bases and J by 3 bases, and 10 bases separated the two germline ends. CDR3 bases: TGCGCCAGCAGCTTGGGAGGGGAAGTCAATCAGCCCCAGCATTTT. It codes for CASSLGGEVNQPQHF.

The V gene is TRBV19, the J gene TRBJ1-2; D not resolved. CDR1 is LNHDA, CDR2 SQIVND, per germline (reference sequence). CDR3 length equals 16 residues. V lost 3 bases and J 0 bases, leaving 14 bases between the germline ends. CDR3 residues: CASSILWVPSNYGYTF. In DNA form, the CDR3 reads TGTGCCAGTAGTATTCTGTGGGTACCTTCTAACTATGGCTACACCTTC.

The chain recombines TRBV29-1 with TRBJ2-6, with a weak D call TRBD2 (5 bases). The germline gives CDR1 SQVTM, CDR2 ANQGSEA. Trimming pared 6 bases from V and 13 bases from J, leaving 25 bases between. This CDR3 contains 15 residues. The CDR3 region has the DNA TGCAGCGTAGCCATCAACGGGAATGGGCCGAGGGTCCTGACTTTC. Protein: CSVAINGNGPRVLTF.

The chain uses TRBV28 and TRBJ1-1, with a tentative D call TRBD1 (5 bases). This CDR3 has 14 residues. The ends were cut back, 3 bases at V and 4 bases at J, with 12 bases in the middle. Germline V CDR1 and CDR2: MDHEN, SYDVKM. For the CDR3, the DNA is TGTGCCAGCAGTTTTGCAGGGAGGGCCACTGAAGCTTTCTTT. It translates to CASSFAGRATEAFF.

Concerning this clone: The sample carries other DNA sequences with the same CDR3. This chain connects TRBV5-1 to TRBJ1-1; D is ambiguous. This CDR3 is 14 amino acids long. The V and J ends lost 0 bases and 3 bases respectively, with 9 bases between them. Germline V lookup: CDR1 SGHRS, CDR2 YFSETQ. The chain's CDR3 is CASSLGAGDTEAFF. The CDR3 bases are TGCGCCAGCAGCTTGGGCGCTGGCGACACTGAAGCTTTCTTT.